What follows is one TCR beta chain and its context. Its specificity is not known. Amplified material comprised TCR beta CDR3 regions derived from RNA transcripts. RT-PCR with HTBI primers came first, then second-round multiplex PCR. One entry per CDR3 protein results from TCRdb running MiXCR on the multiplex PCR reads. Among hundreds of thousands of distinct CDR3 sequences listed, around 21% were seen once. These data are taken from a study of Graves' ophthalmopathy and Graves' hyperthyroidism. The V gene's germline CDR1 is SGHNT and CDR2 YENEEA. This CDR3 is built from 13 residues. Trimming took 4 bases from V and 2 from J, leaving 8 bases between them. Points from the study as a whole: Most thyroid clonotypes expanded beyond 0.001 frequency were also found in blood.

Sample: peripheral blood. The chain couples TRBV11-3 to TRBJ1-2; D is unclear. This TCR was sampled from a woman under 30 with stable Graves' hyperthyroidism. CDR3 residues: CASSYPSNYGYTF. The CDR3 DNA is TGTGCCAGCAGCTATCCGTCAAACTATGGCTACACCTTC.